These T cell receptor beta chains were read from a single sample in a study of STAT5B mutations in CD4+ large granular lymphocyte leukemia. Profiling relied on immunoSEQ multiplex PCR, and the TCRdb table lists in-frame clones only, not all of them. The repertoire has approximately 52,000 clones, around 70% of them found once; the top ten carry 1.5%. The specimen sequenced was CD4+ T cells from blood buffy coats. Source of these receptors: a human donor in good health. Each CDR3 is given with its conserved first and last residue. A D gene is named only where the DNA matches it firmly. Some rows have no size entry. The others give once, few or many, or a class for an expanded clone.

d_gene	abundance	j_gene	v_gene	CDR3nt	CDR3aa
TRBD1	-	TRBJ2-6	TRBV15	TGTGCCACCAGCCTCCCCCCCAGGGGGCAAGGGGCCAACGTCCTGACTTTC	CATSLPPRGQGANVLTF
-	-	TRBJ1-5	TRBV27	TGTGCCAGCAGCCCCGGGGGTGGGCGGCAGCCCCAGCATTTT	CASSPGGGRQPQHF
-	-	TRBJ1-2	TRBV1	TGCACCAGCAGCCAAGCTTTAGGAAGGGGAGAAAACTATGGCTACACCTTC	CTSSQALGRGENYGYTF
-	few	TRBJ1-2	TRBV2	TGTGCCAGCAGTACGGAGACTAACTATGGCTACACCTTC	CASSTETNYGYTF
TRBD2	-	TRBJ2-3	TRBV5-1	TGCGCCAGCAGCTTGGTGGGGGGGGAGGCAGATACGCAGTATTTT	CASSLVGGEADTQYF
-	few	TRBJ1-6	TRBV30	TGTGCCTGGAGTCAAACACATACGACCGATTCACCCCTCCACTTT	CAWSQTHTTDSPLHF
TRBD1	-	TRBJ2-5	TRBV11-1	TGTGCCAGCAGCTTAAGATCGCAGGGGGCAGGTGAGACCCAGTACTTC	CASSLRSQGAGETQYF
TRBD1	once	TRBJ2-5	TRBV28	TGTGCCAGCAGACCGGGACAGCTTTTCCAAGAGACCCAGTACTTC	CASRPGQLFQETQYF
TRBD1	-	TRBJ2-2	TRBV5-4	TGTGCCAGCAGCTCGTTGGGACAGGGAGGAACCGGGGAGCTGTTTTTT	CASSSLGQGGTGELFF
TRBD1	once	TRBJ2-5	TRBV11-2	TGTGCCAGCAGCTTAGGACAGGGGGCCTCACAAGAGACCCAGTACTTC	CASSLGQGASQETQYF
-	-	TRBJ2-5	TRBV6-6	TGTGCCAGCAGTTACTCACGGATCCAAGAGACCCAGTACTTC	CASSYSRIQETQYF
TRBD1	-	TRBJ2-3	TRBV28	TGTGCCAGCAGTTTAGTACAGGGGGGAACAGATACGCAGTATTTT	CASSLVQGGTDTQYF
-	-	TRBJ1-3	TRBV18	TGTGCCAGCTCACCACTGATCGATTCTGGAAACACCATATATTTT	CASSPLIDSGNTIYF
-	-	TRBJ1-6	TRBV6-6	TGTGCCAGCAGTTACGCGGGCTCCTATAATTCACCCCTCCACTTT	CASSYAGSYNSPLHF
-	-	TRBJ1-2	TRBV5-5	TGTGCCAGCAGCTTGGGCAGCTCGCTTAACTATGGCTACACCTTC	CASSLGSSLNYGYTF
TRBD1	few	TRBJ1-5	TRBV6-1	TGTGCCAGCAGTGAGGCGGGACAGGCCAGGCGGCCCCAGCATTTT	CASSEAGQARRPQHF
-	once	TRBJ1-4	TRBV6-6	TGTGCCAGCAGCAGCACCGACAGTGAAAAACTGTTTTTT	CASSSTDSEKLFF
-	-	TRBJ2-2	TRBV28	TGTGCCAGCAGCTCTGGACTATTGGGCACCGGGGAGCTGTTTTTT	CASSSGLLGTGELFF
-	-	TRBJ2-3	TRBV20-1	TGCAGTGCTAGTGGTGTGGATACGCAGTATTTT	CSASGVDTQYF
-	-	TRBJ1-1	TRBV29-1	TGCAGCGTTCAGGGGACAAGGTGGACTGAAGCTTTCTTT	CSVQGTRWTEAFF
-	-	TRBJ2-2	TRBV7-9	TGTGCCAGCAGCTTAGCGACAGGCCAGAACACCGGGGAGCTGTTTTTT	CASSLATGQNTGELFF
-	-	TRBJ1-5	TRBV19	TGTGCCAGTAGTCCAGGGATGGGTCAGCCCCAGCATTTT	CASSPGMGQPQHF
-	few	TRBJ1-1	TRBV20-1	TGCAGTGCTACCGAAAGCACTGAAGCTTTCTTT	CSATESTEAFF
-	-	TRBJ1-3	TRBV7-3	TGTGCCAGCAGCACTCAGACACTTGGAAACACCATATATTTT	CASSTQTLGNTIYF
-	-	TRBJ1-1	TRBV7-9	TGTGCCAGCAGCCGGGGACAGAACACTGAAGCTTTCTTT	CASSRGQNTEAFF
TRBD1	few	TRBJ2-4	TRBV7-2	TGTGCCAGCAGCTTTGACAGGGTAGACATTCAGTACTTC	CASSFDRVDIQYF
TRBD1	-	TRBJ2-6	TRBV7-2	TGTGCCAGCAGCTTAACGACAGGGTCTGGGGCCAACGTCCTGACTTTC	CASSLTTGSGANVLTF
TRBD2	once	TRBJ2-5	TRBV18	TGTGCCAGCTCACCGCAACTAGCGGGGGGGCTCCAAGAGACCCAGTACTTC	CASSPQLAGGLQETQYF
TRBD1	-	TRBJ2-7	TRBV14	TGTGCCAGCAGCCCGGGACAGCTAAACTACGAGCAGTACTTC	CASSPGQLNYEQYF
-	-	TRBJ1-6	TRBV6-6	TGTGCCAGCAGTTACACGGACAGTAATTCACCCCTCCACTTT	CASSYTDSNSPLHF
-	-	TRBJ1-2	TRBV2	TGTGCCAGCAGTGTTGGGACTGGGGGGCTCAACTATGGCTACACCTTC	CASSVGTGGLNYGYTF
-	-	TRBJ1-1	TRBV5-1	TGCGCCAGCAGACCCGGGGAACTCTCGAACACTGAAGCTTTCTTT	CASRPGELSNTEAFF
-	-	TRBJ1-1	TRBV4-1	TGCGCCAGCAGCAGATCCACGGGGATCCTAGGGCCGAACACTGAAGCTTTCTTT	CASSRSTGILGPNTEAFF
-	-	TRBJ2-3	TRBV9	TGTGCCAGCAGCGTAGTTAGTATGGGAGATACGCAGTATTTT	CASSVVSMGDTQYF
TRBD1	-	TRBJ2-7	TRBV7-2	TGTGCCAGCAGACAGACCTCCGGGACAGGGGGCGAGCAGTACTTC	CASRQTSGTGGEQYF
TRBD1	-	TRBJ1-5	TRBV5-1	TGCGCCAGCAGCGGGGGCGGACAGGATTGGGGCAATCAGCCCCAGCATTTT	CASSGGGQDWGNQPQHF
-	-	TRBJ2-7	TRBV5-6	TGTGCCAGCAGCTCACCGAACGTCTACGAGCAGTACTTC	CASSSPNVYEQYF
TRBD1	-	TRBJ2-5	TRBV5-1	TGCGCCAGCAGCATAGGGACAGGGAGTCAAGAGACCCAGTACTTC	CASSIGTGSQETQYF
TRBD1	-	TRBJ1-4	TRBV4-1	TGCGCCAGCAGCCACTTAGACAGGGAGAATGAAAAACTGTTTTTT	CASSHLDRENEKLFF
-	-	TRBJ1-1	TRBV5-1	TGCGCCAGCAGCTTATCGGGGAGCTCTGAAGCTTTCTTT	CASSLSGSSEAFF
-	few	TRBJ2-7	TRBV28	TGTGCCAGCAGCAGACCCGGGGCTTCCTACGAGCAGTACTTC	CASSRPGASYEQYF
TRBD1	-	TRBJ1-3	TRBV18	TGTGCCAGCTCACCCAAGGGGGCTAGCTCTGGAAACACCATATATTTT	CASSPKGASSGNTIYF
-	-	TRBJ1-2	TRBV7-2	TGTGCCAGCAGCACGACAACAGGGCCAGCTAACTATGGCTACACCTTC	CASSTTTGPANYGYTF
TRBD2	-	TRBJ2-1	TRBV25-1	TGTGCCAGCGCATTAGCCGGGGGGGGGCACAATGAGCAGTTCTTC	CASALAGGGHNEQFF
-	-	TRBJ1-1	TRBV5-5	TGTGCCAGCAGCCGAGGGACAACTGAAGCTTTCTTT	CASSRGTTEAFF
TRBD1	-	TRBJ1-2	TRBV28	TGTGCCAGCAGTGGGACAGAGCCCTATGGCTACACCTTC	CASSGTEPYGYTF
TRBD1	-	TRBJ1-1	TRBV5-1	TGCGCCAGCAGCTCGGGTGGACAGGGCAGCTCTGAAGCTTTCTTT	CASSSGGQGSSEAFF
-	-	TRBJ2-3	TRBV19	TGTGCCAGTAGTATAAAGGGGGACCGACTGGGCACAGATACGCAGTATTTT	CASSIKGDRLGTDTQYF
-	-	TRBJ1-1	TRBV5-1	TGCGCCAGCAGCTTGGGTGTCTTCGTACCGAACACTGAAGCTTTCTTT	CASSLGVFVPNTEAFF